This TCR beta chain was found in a study of OX40 agonist ivuxolimab in advanced cancers. Trimming shortened V by 2 bases and J by 9 bases, and 14 bases separated the two germline ends. CDR1 is SGHDT and CDR2 is YYEEEE in the germline V gene. The CDR3 is 14 residues long. Generated by immunoSEQ multiplex PCR, the TCRdb table keeps only in-frame clones and is missing some. In the table there are roughly 83,000 clones, 65% to 85% of which are singletons. Study findings and constraints: Clonal expansion was seen in CD4+ and CD8+ blood T cells by week 6 at 0.1 to 3.0 mg/kg.

This clone was seen a single time. Its antigen remains unknown. Sequenced here: CD4+ or CD8+ T cells sorted from blood, sampled in a trial of the OX40 agonist ivuxolimab. The genes are TRBV5-6 and TRBJ1-4; a possible D gene is TRBD1 (5 bases). This clonotype was obtained from an adult with an advanced solid tumor such as melanoma, head and neck, liver or kidney cancer. As DNA, the CDR3 is TGTGCCAGCAGCTTCACGGGACCGGTACAAAAACTGTTTTTT. It is translated as CASSFTGPVQKLFF.